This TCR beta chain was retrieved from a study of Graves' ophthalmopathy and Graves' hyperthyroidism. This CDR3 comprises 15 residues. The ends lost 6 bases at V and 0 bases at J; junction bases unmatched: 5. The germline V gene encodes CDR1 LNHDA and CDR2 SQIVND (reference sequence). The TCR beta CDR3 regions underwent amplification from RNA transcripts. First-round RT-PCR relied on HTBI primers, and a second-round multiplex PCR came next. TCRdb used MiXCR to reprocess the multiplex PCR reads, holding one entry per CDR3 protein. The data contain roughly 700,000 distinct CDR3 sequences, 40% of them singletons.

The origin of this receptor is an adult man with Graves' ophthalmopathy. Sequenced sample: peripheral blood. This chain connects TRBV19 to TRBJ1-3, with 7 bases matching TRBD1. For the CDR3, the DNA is TGTGCCAGTAGCCTCGACAGGGTCTCTGGAAACACCATATATTTT. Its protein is CASSLDRVSGNTIYF.